Sequencing of this TCR beta chain was carried out in a study of tumor-infiltrating lymphocytes in primary liver carcinoma. About the research overall: Patients were men and women aged 30 to 69 years. Each sample had roughly 3.5 to 7.5 million productive TCRbeta reads regardless of tissue type.

Unsorted bulk tissue, roughly 20-32 mg of it, served as the source for co-extraction of RNA and DNA. The CDR3 has 13 amino acids. V lost 6 bases and J lost 5, with 15 bases in between. Germline V lookup: CDR1 SQVTM, CDR2 ANQGSEA. Total RNA (approximately 500 ng) served as template for TCR beta cDNA synthesis primed by a constant-region primer. A slightly modified ARM-PCR protocol with three nested multiplex PCR rounds produced these TCR beta libraries. Rounds one and two of PCR, each of roughly 11 cycles, were primed with TRBV1-TRBV30 forward primers and a C-beta reverse primer. TCRdb itself ran the multiplex PCR reads through MiXCR, one entry per CDR3 protein. The sample lists tens of thousands of distinct CDR3 sequences; 75% were seen once. About this clonotype itself: Its antigen is not identified.

Findings and limits, study-wide: Tumor-adjacent and tumor-blood pairs shared a smaller degree of overlap than tumor region pairs. A significantly higher top-250-clone fraction was recorded for tumors than for blood (p = 0.039).

The gene calls are TRBV29-1 and TRBJ2-3, with unresolved D. This TCR came from a man between 35 and 55 years old with primary liver carcinoma and hepatitis B virus infection. The sequenced sample consisted of tumor-adjacent normal liver tissue. CDR3: CSVRTEGGDTQYF. CDR3 sequence (DNA): TGCAGCGTCCGGACGGAAGGTGGAGATACGCAGTATTTT.